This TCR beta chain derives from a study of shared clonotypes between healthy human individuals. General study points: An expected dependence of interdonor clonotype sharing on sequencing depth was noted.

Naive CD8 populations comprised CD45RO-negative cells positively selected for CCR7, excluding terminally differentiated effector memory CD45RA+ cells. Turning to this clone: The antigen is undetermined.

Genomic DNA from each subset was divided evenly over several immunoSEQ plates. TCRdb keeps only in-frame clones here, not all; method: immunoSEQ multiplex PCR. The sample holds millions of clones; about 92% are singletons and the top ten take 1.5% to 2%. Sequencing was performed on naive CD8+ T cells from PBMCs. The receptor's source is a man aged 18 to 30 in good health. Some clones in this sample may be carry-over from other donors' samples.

The CDR3 protein is CASSFSTGSGEAFF. The CDR3 nucleotides read TGTGCCAGCAGTTTCTCAACAGGGTCGGGTGAAGCTTTCTTT. V gene TRBV6-5 combines with J gene TRBJ1-1, with D possibly matching TRBD1 (6 bases). This CDR3 is 14 amino acids long. Germline CDR1 MNHEY, CDR2 SVGAGI. Trimming took 4 bases from V and 7 from J, leaving 16 bases between them.